This TCR beta chain comes out of a study of blood T cell repertoires in COVID-19. Study details: Donors in the United States, Italy and Spain gave samples during acute or convalescent COVID-19. In each case, the material was cDNA or gDNA derived from T cells, B-cell-depleted T cells, or PBMCs.

Original handling: Cell counts per sample came from amplifying reference gene primers. The repertoire was sequenced with immunoSEQ multiplex PCR; TCRdb's copy has only in-frame clones and lacks some. The V and J calls and clone size come from that table; D and trimming were worked out from the DNA. Of under 50,000 clones listed, around 82% are singletons. The V gene end was trimmed by 3 bases and the J gene end by 4 bases; junction bases not matched to a gene: 6. Germline V gene lookup returns CDR1 SGDLS and CDR2 YYNGEE. This CDR3 comprises 15 residues. The rearrangement links TRBV9 to TRBJ1-3; TRBD1 matches at 8 bases. The TCR originated in a woman in her 70s with acute or convalescent COVID-19. Sequencing was performed on peripheral blood. In DNA form, the CDR3 reads TGTGCCAGCAGCGCAGACAGGGGTGCAGGAAACACCATATATTTT. Amino acid sequence: CASSADRGAGNTIYF.